This TCR beta chain was documented in a study of a mutant IDH1 vaccine in newly diagnosed glioma. Study-level information: Treated patients had a mean age of around 40 years and a sex split that was roughly 60% male and about 40% female. Earlier care involved radiotherapy, temozolomide, or both, and the majority received both.

TCRdb's table, derived via immunoSEQ multiplex PCR, lists solely in-frame clones and lacks some. The sample has over 75,000 clones, roughly 75% seen once. Whole-study findings and limits: A vaccine-induced immune response developed in roughly 93% of the patients. Apparently unrelated to pseudoprogression were changes in the top peripheral T cell clonotypes.

Trimming removed 7 bases from V and 4 bases from J; junction bases left unmatched: 5. The CDR3 contains 15 residues. Germline CDR1 reads SNHLY; CDR2 reads FYNNEI. About this clone: Antigen specificity is unknown.

Time point denoted: baseline, week 1 (first vaccination visit). Specified treatment: pre-vaccination baseline after standard-of-care therapy. This sample comprised PBMCs, obtained from a glioma patient treated with radiotherapy, temozolomide or both. The chain carries TRBV2 and TRBJ2-1, with 12 bases lining up with TRBD2. This sequence was found in a man aged 40-55 years with glioma. In DNA form, the CDR3 reads TGTGCCAGCACCCTGACTAGCGGGGGATACAATGAGCAGTTCTTC. It specifies CASTLTSGGYNEQFF.